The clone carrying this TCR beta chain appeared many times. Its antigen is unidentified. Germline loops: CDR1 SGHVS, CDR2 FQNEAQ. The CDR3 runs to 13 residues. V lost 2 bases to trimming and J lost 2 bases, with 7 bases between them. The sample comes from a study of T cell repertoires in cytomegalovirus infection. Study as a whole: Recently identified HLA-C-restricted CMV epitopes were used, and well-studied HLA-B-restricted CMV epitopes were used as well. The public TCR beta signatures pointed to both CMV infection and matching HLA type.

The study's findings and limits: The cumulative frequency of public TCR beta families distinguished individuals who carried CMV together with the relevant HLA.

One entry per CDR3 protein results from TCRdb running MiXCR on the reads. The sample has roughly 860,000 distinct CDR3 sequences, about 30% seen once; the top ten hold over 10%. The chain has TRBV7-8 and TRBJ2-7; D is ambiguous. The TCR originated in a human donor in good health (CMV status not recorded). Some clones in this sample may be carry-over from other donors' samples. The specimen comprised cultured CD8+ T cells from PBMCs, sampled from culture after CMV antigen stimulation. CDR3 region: CASSLQETYEQYF. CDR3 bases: TGTGCCAGCAGCTTACAGGAAACCTACGAGCAGTACTTC.